This T cell receptor beta chain was profiled in a study of technical replicates of blood from several donors. Unmatched junction bases numbered 5, after V lost 1 base and J lost 2 bases. Germline V CDR1 and CDR2: MGHDK, SYGVNS. This CDR3 comprises 17 residues. The repertoire was sequenced with immunoSEQ multiplex PCR; TCRdb's copy has only in-frame clones and lacks some. The data show tens of thousands of clones, roughly 90% seen once. V usage is TRBV25-1 and J usage is TRBJ2-7; 13 bases map to TRBD2. This clonotype originated in a human donor in good health. Some clones in this sample may be carry-over from other donors' samples. The sample was PBMCs. DNA of the CDR3: TGTGCCAGCAGTGAATCACTAGCGGGGGGGGGAACCTACGAGCAGTACTTC. It is translated as CASSESLAGGGTYEQYF.